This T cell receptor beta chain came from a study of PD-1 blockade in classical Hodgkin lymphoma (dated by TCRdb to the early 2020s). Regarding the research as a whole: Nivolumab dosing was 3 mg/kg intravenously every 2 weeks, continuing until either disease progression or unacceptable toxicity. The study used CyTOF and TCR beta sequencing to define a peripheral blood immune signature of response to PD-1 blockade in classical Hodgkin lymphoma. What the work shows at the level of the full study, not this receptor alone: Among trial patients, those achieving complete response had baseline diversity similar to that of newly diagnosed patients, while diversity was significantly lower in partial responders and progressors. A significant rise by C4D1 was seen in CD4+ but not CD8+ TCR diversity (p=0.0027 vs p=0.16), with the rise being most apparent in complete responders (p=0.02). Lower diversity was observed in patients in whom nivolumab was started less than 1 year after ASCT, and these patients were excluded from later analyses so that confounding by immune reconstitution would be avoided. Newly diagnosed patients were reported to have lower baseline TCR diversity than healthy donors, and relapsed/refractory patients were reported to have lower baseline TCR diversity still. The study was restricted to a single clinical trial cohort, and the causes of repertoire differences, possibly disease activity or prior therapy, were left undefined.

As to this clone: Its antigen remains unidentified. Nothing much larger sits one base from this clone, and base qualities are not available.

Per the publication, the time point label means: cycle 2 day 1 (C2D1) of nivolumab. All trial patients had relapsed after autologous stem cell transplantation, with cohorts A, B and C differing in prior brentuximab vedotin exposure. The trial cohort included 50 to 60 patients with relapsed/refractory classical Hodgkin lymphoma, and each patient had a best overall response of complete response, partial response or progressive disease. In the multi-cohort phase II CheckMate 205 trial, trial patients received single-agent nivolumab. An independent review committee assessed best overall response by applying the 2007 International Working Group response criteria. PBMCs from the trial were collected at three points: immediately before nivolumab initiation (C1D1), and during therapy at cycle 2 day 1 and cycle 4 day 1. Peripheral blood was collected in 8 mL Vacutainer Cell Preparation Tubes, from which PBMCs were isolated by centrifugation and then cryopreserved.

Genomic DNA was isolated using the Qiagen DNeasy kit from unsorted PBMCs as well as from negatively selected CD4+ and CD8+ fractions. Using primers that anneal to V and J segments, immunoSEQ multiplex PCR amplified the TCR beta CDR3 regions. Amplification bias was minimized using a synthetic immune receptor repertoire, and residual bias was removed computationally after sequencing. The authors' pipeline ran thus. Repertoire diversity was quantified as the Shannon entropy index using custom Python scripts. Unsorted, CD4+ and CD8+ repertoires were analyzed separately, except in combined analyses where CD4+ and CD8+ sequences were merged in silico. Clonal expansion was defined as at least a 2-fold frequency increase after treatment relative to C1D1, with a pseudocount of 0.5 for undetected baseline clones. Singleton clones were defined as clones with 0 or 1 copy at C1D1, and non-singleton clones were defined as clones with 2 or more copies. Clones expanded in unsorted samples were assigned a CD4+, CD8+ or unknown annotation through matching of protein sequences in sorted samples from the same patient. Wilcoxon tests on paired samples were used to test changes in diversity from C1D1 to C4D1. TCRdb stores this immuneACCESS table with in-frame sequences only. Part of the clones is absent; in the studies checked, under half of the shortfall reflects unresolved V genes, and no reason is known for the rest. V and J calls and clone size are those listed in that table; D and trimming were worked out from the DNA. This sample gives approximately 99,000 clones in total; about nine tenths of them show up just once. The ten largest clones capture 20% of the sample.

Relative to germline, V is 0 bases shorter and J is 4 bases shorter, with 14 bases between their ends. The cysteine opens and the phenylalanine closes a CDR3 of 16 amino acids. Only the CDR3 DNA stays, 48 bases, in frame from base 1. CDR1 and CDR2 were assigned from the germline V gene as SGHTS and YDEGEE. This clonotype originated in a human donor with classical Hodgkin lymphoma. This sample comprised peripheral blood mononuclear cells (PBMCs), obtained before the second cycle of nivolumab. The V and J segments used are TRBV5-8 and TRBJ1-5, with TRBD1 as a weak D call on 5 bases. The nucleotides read TGTGCCAGCAGCTTGGGGACACTATCGGCAAATCAGCCCCAGCATTTT. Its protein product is CASSLGTLSANQPQHF.